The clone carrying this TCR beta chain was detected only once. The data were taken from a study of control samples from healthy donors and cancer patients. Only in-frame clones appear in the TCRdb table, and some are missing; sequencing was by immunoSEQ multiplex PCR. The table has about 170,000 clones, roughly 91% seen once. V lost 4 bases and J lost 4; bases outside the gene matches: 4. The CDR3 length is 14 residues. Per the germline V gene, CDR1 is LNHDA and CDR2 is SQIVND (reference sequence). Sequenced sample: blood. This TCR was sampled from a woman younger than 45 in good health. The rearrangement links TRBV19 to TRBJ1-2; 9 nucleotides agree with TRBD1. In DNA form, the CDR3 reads TGTGCCAGTAGTAGGACAGGGGACTTCTATGGCTACACCTTC. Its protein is CASSRTGDFYGYTF.